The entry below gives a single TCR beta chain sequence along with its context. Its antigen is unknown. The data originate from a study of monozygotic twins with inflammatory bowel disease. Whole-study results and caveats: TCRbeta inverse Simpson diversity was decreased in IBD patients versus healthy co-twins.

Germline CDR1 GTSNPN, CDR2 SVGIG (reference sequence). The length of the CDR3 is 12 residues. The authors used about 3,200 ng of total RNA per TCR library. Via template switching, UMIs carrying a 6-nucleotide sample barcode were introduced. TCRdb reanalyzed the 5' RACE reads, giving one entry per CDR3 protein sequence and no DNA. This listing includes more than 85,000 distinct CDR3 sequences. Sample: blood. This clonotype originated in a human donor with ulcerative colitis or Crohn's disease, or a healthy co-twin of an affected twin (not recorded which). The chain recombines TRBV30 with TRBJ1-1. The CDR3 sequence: CAWSLVNTEAFF. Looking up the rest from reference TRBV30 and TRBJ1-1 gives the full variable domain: SQTIHQWPATLVQPVGSPLSLECTVEGTSNPNLYWYRQAAGRGLQLLFYSVGIGQISSEVPQNLSASRPQDRQFILSSKKLLLSDSGFYLCAWSLVNTEAFFGQGTRLTVV.